Below are 27 T cell receptor beta chains sequenced from a single sample in a study. Tregs were sorted as CD4+CD25+CD127-/low cells. In TCRdb, the 5' RACE reads were re-called with MiXCR into one record per CDR3 protein. The table lists about 42,000 distinct CDR3 sequences, roughly a fifth of them singletons. Sequencing was carried out using Tregs sorted from blood. The source of these receptors is a female donor with breast cancer.

The chain is built from TRBV2 and TRBJ2-2; TRBD2 agrees at 12 bases. Germline CDR1 is SNHLY and CDR2 is FYNNEI. The CDR3 is 16 amino acids. Trimming at V came to 6 bases and at J to 4 bases, leaving 6 bases not matched to a gene. CDR3 sequence reads: CASRRGTSGRTGELFF. The CDR3 region has the DNA TGTGCCAGCAGACGGGGGACTAGCGGGCGCACCGGGGAGCTGTTTTTT.

The chain links TRBV5-4 to TRBJ2-5; a possible D gene is TRBD2 (6 bases). The CDR3 is made up of 13 amino acids. Germline V CDR1 and CDR2: SGHNT, YYREEE (reference sequence). V shed 4 bases and J shed 4 bases, with 11 bases lying between them. The CDR3 spells CASSAGSLETQYF. The CDR3 DNA is TGTGCCAGCAGCGCCGGGAGCCTAGAGACCCAGTACTTC. Full variable domain (remainder filled in from reference TRBV5-4 and TRBJ2-5): ETGVTQSPTHLIKTRGQQVTLRCSSQSGHNTVSWYQQALGQGPQFIFQYYREEENGRGNFPPRFSGLQFPNYSSELNVNALELDDSALYLCASSAGSLETQYFGPGTRLLVL.

This clonotype was observed a handful of times. J is TRBJ1-4 and V is TRBV5-5; unclear D gene. Trimming pared 0 bases from V and 6 bases from J, leaving 21 bases between. The CDR3 loop spans 18 amino acids. Per germline, CDR1 SGHKS and CDR2 YYEKEE (reference sequence). As DNA, the CDR3 is TGTGCCAGCAGCTTGGAAGTCGGGTTCCCCCGAGAGGATGAAAAACTGTTTTTT. It translates to CASSLEVGFPREDEKLFF.

About this clonotype: One junction end does not reproduce the germline sequence, and a read error may be involved. The chain combines TRBV5-1 with TRBJ2-7, with D uncertain. Per germline, CDR1 SGHRS and CDR2 YFSETQ. The CDR3 spans 15 residues. The CDR3 DNA is TGCGCCAGCAACTTGGTGGAGCGCAAATCCTACGAGCAGTACTTC. It is translated as CASNLVERKSYEQYF.

The chain combines TRBV9 with TRBJ2-7; 9 positions match TRBD1. Germline V gives CDR1 SGDLS, CDR2 YYNGEE. CDR3 length: 14 residues. Trimming took 0 bases from V and 5 from J; bases not matched to a gene: 3. As DNA, the CDR3 is TGTGCCAGCAGCGTAGGGGGACAGGGCCACGAGCAGTACTTC. Encoded protein: CASSVGGQGHEQYF. Full variable domain (remainder filled in from reference TRBV9 and TRBJ2-7): DSGVTQTPKHLITATGQRVTLRCSPRSGDLSVYWYQQSLDQGLQFLIQYYNGEERAKGNILERFSAQQFPDLHSELNLSSLELGDSALYFCASSVGGQGHEQYFGPGTRLTVT.

The gene calls are TRBV29-1 and TRBJ2-3, with 10 bases that match TRBD2. This CDR3 has 14 amino acids. Trimming took 7 bases from V and 5 from J; bases not matched to a gene: 9. The germline V gene has CDR1 SQVTM and CDR2 ANQGSEA. The DNA of the CDR3 is TGCAGCGGGAAAAGCGGGAGGGCCATAGATACGCAGTATTTT. Protein sequence: CSGKSGRAIDTQYF.

Worth noting for this clonotype: This may arise from a read error, as a much more abundant clone is one base away. The chain has TRBV13 and TRBJ2-7; 9 bases fit TRBD2. The CDR3 sequence is 14 residues long. Germline CDR1 PRHDT, CDR2 FYEKMQ (reference sequence). With 5 bases clipped from V and 8 bases from J, the junction kept 10 bases outside the gene matches. The CDR3 DNA is TGTGCCAGCAGCCGTAGCGGGAGCGGAGACAAGCAGTACTTC. Translating gives CASSRSGSGDKQYF.

The chain carries TRBV7-9 and TRBJ2-5; 11 nucleotides match TRBD1. The CDR3 runs 16 residues. With 5 bases clipped from V and 4 bases from J, the junction kept 9 bases outside the gene matches. The germline V gene encodes CDR1 SEHNR and CDR2 FQNEAQ (reference sequence). CDR3 in DNA: TGTGCCAGCAGCCGTGTAAGGGACAGGGGGGGAGAGACCCAGTACTTC. Amino acid sequence: CASSRVRDRGGETQYF.

This clonotype occurred many times. The chain has TRBV18 and TRBJ2-2, with 8 bases that match TRBD1. The germline V gene encodes CDR1 KGHSH and CDR2 LQKENI. The trim removed 2 bases at V and 1 base at J, leaving 6 bases unmatched. The CDR3 loop spans 17 amino acids. Here the CDR3 DNA reads TGTGCCAGCTCACCAAGAGAGACAGGGGAGAACACCGGGGAGCTGTTTTTT. It specifies CASSPRETGENTGELFF.

In its sample, this clonotype was seen a few times. The chain couples TRBV20-1 to TRBJ2-1; maybe TRBD2 (5 bases). V dropped 5 bases and J dropped 2 bases, with 13 bases sitting between them. CDR3 length: 14 residues. Germline CDR1 and CDR2: DFQATT and SNEGSKA (reference sequence). In DNA form, the CDR3 reads TGCAGTGCTTACGACTACGTTACCTACAATGAGCAGTTCTTC. Its protein is CSAYDYVTYNEQFF.

This clonotype was observed a few times. V gene TRBV6-5 combines with J gene TRBJ2-1; 8 nucleotides line up with TRBD1. This CDR3 is 15 amino acids long. CDR1 MNHEY and CDR2 SVGAGI come from the germline V gene. V trimming: 8 bases; J trimming: 4 bases; junction bases outside the gene matches: 10. CDR3 DNA sequence: TGTGCCAGCCGGCGTTCCGGGACAGGATACAATGAGCAGTTCTTC. Protein sequence: CASRRSGTGYNEQFF.

This clonotype was detected ten times or more. The CDR3 protein is CASSPDPLYNEQFF. Written as DNA, the CDR3 is TGTGCCAGCAGCCCGGACCCCCTCTACAATGAGCAGTTCTTC. The V call is TRBV7-3, the J call TRBJ2-1; D unclear. The germline V gene has CDR1 SGHTA and CDR2 FQGTGA. The CDR3 length is 14 residues. V was cut by 5 bases and J by 3 bases, with 11 bases left in between.

This clonotype was seen many times. V gene TRBV7-6 combines with J gene TRBJ2-2, with 7 bases matching TRBD1. The CDR3 has 15 amino acids. J was trimmed by 3 bases and V by 5 bases; bases with no gene match: 6. CDR1 and CDR2 (germline): SGHVS, FNYEAQ. The CDR3 DNA follows: TGTGCCAGCAGCCCCAAGGGGGCGGACACCGGGGAGCTGTTTTTT. Protein sequence: CASSPKGADTGELFF.

This clonotype was seen only a few times. The chain uses TRBV4-1 and TRBJ2-3; D uncertain. The ends were cut back, 2 bases at V and 4 bases at J, with 10 bases in the middle. From germline, CDR1 is MGHRA and CDR2 YSYEKL. The length of the CDR3 is 14 residues. CDR3 in DNA: TGCGCCAGCAGCCAACAGACGGTATCAGATACGCAGTATTTT. Translated, it gives CASSQQTVSDTQYF.

The rearrangement joins TRBV5-5 to TRBJ2-7; 12 bases match TRBD2. This CDR3 spans 17 amino acids. Germline loops: CDR1 SGHKS, CDR2 YYEKEE (reference sequence). Germline trimming cut 0 bases from V and 4 bases from J; bases unmatched to any gene: 8. In nucleotides, the CDR3 is TGTGCCAGCAGCTTGGAGCTAGCGGGAGGGCCTGGTTACGAGCAGTACTTC. This gives the protein CASSLELAGGPGYEQYF.

The chain is built from TRBV10-1 and TRBJ2-2, with D tentatively TRBD1 (7 bases). The length of the CDR3 is 16 residues. The V end lost 2 bases, the J end lost 1 base, and 11 bases lay between the germline ends. Per germline, CDR1 WNHNN and CDR2 SYGVQD (reference sequence). CDR3 amino acids: CASSEQGGKNTGELFF. Written as DNA, the CDR3 is TGCGCCAGCAGTGAGCAGGGGGGCAAGAACACCGGGGAGCTGTTTTTT.

At least ten counts were recorded for this clonotype. This chain connects TRBV6-5 to TRBJ2-5; 7 bases map to TRBD2. Germline CDR1 and CDR2: MNHEY and SVGAGI. V trimming: 7 bases; J trimming: 3 bases; junction bases outside the gene matches: 5. The CDR3 is made up of 13 amino acids. CDR3 sequence (DNA): TGTGCCAGCATGGTCAGCGGGGAAGAGACCCAGTACTTC. Translating gives CASMVSGEETQYF.

The genes are TRBV19 and TRBJ2-6, with a weak D call TRBD2 (5 bases). The CDR3 consists of 15 residues. Trimming took off 8 bases at V and 4 bases at J, with 15 bases between the two ends. Germline CDR1 and CDR2: LNHDA and SQIVND (reference sequence). DNA of the CDR3: TGTGCCAGTGGTGAACGGGGATACGGGGCCAACGTCCTGACTTTC. This sequence encodes CASGERGYGANVLTF.

This sequence joins TRBV10-3 and TRBJ1-1; unclear D gene. There are 13 residues in the CDR3. Trimming pared 7 bases from V and 3 bases from J, leaving 12 bases between. Germline V gene lookup returns CDR1 ENHRY and CDR2 SYGVKD. CDR3 DNA: TGTGCCATCACCGGGGTTTCGGACACTGAAGCTTTCTTT. Encoded protein: CAITGVSDTEAFF.

The J gene is TRBJ1-5, the V gene TRBV4-2; 7 bases agree with TRBD1. The V and J ends lost 4 bases and 5 bases, in that order; junction bases with no gene match: 8. The CDR3 is 15 amino acids. Looked up from germline, CDR1 is LGHNA and CDR2 is YNFKEQ. CDR3 protein: CASSPRGQVHQPQHF. The CDR3 DNA reads as TGTGCCAGCAGCCCACGAGGACAGGTTCATCAGCCCCAGCATTTT.

In the case of this clonotype: A read error may account for a junction end that differs from germline. The V call is TRBV15, the J call TRBJ1-3, with D possibly matching TRBD1 (5 bases). The CDR3 has 17 amino acids. Germline V gene data show CDR1 as LNHNV and CDR2 as YYDKDF (reference sequence). The CDR3 here is CATSSPHTGDSGNTIYF. The CDR3 DNA is TGCGCCACCAGCAGTCCTCACACAGGAGACTCTGGAAACACCATATATTTT.

The gene calls are TRBV20-1 and TRBJ2-7; 10 bases line up with TRBD1. J lost 6 bases, V lost 2 bases, and 13 bases had no gene match. The CDR3 spans 16 residues. Germline V gene sequence: CDR1 DFQATT, CDR2 SNEGSKA (reference sequence). The CDR3 is CSARPSGRGQGFEQYF. In DNA form, the CDR3 reads TGCAGTGCTAGACCTTCGGGTAGGGGACAGGGGTTCGAGCAGTACTTC.

Comments on this clonotype: Its ends do not fully match the called genes, so a read error is possible. The chain employs TRBV12-3 or TRBV12-4 and TRBJ2-2; a weak D match, TRBD1 (5 bases). This CDR3 is built from 14 residues. CDR3 coding DNA: TGTACCAGCAGTTTCAGGGTATACACCGGGGAGCTGTTTTTT. It yields the protein CTSSFRVYTGELFF.

This clonotype was counted a few times. V is TRBV7-3 and J is TRBJ2-1; TRBD2 matches at 8 bases. The CDR3 is made up of 17 amino acids. V was pared by 4 bases and J by 8 bases, with 16 bases of the junction left unmatched. The germline gives CDR1 SGHTA, CDR2 FQGTGA. CDR3 coding DNA: TGTGCCAGCAGCTCCATCCGGGGGGGAGTCCCTTTCGATGAGCAGTTCTTC. It yields the protein CASSSIRGGVPFDEQFF.

This clonotype showed up many times. V usage is TRBV29-1 and J usage is TRBJ1-5, with TRBD1 identical over 10 bases. The germline CDR1 and CDR2 sequences are SQVTM and ANQGSEA. The V gene end was trimmed by 7 bases and the J gene end by 1 base; junction bases not matched to a gene: 4. CDR3 length: 14 amino acids. In DNA, the CDR3 is TGCAGCGCTGGACAGGGGGGAAGCAATCAGCCCCAGCATTTT. This encodes CSAGQGGSNQPQHF.

This clonotype was counted ten times or more. J is TRBJ2-1 and V is TRBV7-6; 11 bases align to TRBD2. The CDR3 has 15 amino acids. Germline V lookup: CDR1 SGHVS, CDR2 FNYEAQ. V lost 4 bases and J lost 8; bases outside the gene matches: 7. As DNA, the CDR3 is TGTGCCAGCAGCTACACTAGCGGGAGAAGGGATGAGCAGTTCTTC. This codes for CASSYTSGRRDEQFF.

This clonotype was seen a handful of times. At one of its ends the junction is not consistent with the germline gene, which may arise from a read error. This chain joins TRBV20-1 and TRBJ2-1; 7 positions agree with TRBD2. The CDR3 is 16 amino acids. Germline V gene data show CDR1 as DFQATT and CDR2 as SNEGSKA (reference sequence). The CDR3 protein is CSAGELAIKVFNEQFF. In DNA, the CDR3 is TGCAGTGCTGGAGAACTAGCGATAAAAGTCTTCAATGAGCAGTTCTTC.